This entry features one TCR beta chain sequence. The assay was immunoSEQ multiplex PCR, and TCRdb's table has in-frame clones only and misses some. Of 160,000 or so clones detected, about 88% appear once; the ten largest clones hold more than 2.5%. The CDR3 extends over 16 amino acids. V lost 6 bases and J lost 2, with 19 bases in between. CDR1 and CDR2 (germline): LNHDA, SQIVND (reference sequence). The sample originates from a study of cytotoxic CD8 clonotypes in ibrutinib-treated CLL. Material: PBMCs, obtained at disease progression, from a patient treated with ibrutinib. The clonotype was recovered from a human donor with chronic lymphocytic leukemia. The chain recombines TRBV19 with TRBJ1-1; unclear D gene. The CDR3 loop is CASSPPRQALNTEAFF. CDR3 nucleotides: TGTGCCAGTAGCCCACCGAGACAAGCCTTAAACACTGAAGCTTTCTTT.